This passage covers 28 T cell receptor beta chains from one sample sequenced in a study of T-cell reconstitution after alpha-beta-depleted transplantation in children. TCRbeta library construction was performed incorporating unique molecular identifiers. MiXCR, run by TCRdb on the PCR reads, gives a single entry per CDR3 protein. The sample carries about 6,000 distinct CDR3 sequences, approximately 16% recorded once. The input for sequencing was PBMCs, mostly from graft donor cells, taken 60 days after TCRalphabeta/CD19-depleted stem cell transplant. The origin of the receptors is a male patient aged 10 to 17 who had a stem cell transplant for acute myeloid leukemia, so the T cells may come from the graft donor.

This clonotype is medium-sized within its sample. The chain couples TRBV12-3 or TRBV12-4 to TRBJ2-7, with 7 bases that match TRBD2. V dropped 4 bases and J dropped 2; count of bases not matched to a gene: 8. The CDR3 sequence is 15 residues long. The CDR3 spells CASSSLSSGAYEQYF. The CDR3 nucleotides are TGTGCCAGCAGTTCTCTTTCTAGCGGTGCCTACGAGCAGTACTTC.

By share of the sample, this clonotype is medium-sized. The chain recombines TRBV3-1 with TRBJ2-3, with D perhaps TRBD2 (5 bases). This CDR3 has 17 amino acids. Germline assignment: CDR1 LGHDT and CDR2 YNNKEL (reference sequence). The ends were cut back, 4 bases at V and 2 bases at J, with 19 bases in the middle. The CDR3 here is CASSPYGRAGFTDTQYF. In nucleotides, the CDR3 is TGTGCCAGCAGCCCCTATGGGCGGGCGGGCTTCACAGATACGCAGTATTTT.

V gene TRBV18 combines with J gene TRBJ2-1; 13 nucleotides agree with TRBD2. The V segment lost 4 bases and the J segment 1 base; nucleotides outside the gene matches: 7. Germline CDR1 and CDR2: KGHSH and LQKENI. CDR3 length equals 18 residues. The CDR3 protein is CASSQLAGGIESYNEQFF. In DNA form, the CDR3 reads TGTGCCAGCTCACAACTAGCGGGAGGGATTGAGTCCTACAATGAGCAGTTCTTC.

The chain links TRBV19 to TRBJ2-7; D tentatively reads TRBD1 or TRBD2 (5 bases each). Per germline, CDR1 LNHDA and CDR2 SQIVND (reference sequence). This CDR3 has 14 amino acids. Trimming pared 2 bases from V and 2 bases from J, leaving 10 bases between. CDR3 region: CASSIRGPTYEQYF. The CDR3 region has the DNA TGTGCCAGTAGTATACGGGGCCCCACCTACGAGCAGTACTTC.

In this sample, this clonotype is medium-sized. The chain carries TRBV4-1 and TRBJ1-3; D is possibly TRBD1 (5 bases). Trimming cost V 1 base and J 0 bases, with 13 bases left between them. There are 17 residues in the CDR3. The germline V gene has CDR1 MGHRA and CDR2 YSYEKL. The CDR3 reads CASSQAGGQGSGNTIYF. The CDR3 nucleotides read TGCGCCAGCAGCCAAGCTGGAGGGCAGGGCTCTGGAAACACCATATATTTT.

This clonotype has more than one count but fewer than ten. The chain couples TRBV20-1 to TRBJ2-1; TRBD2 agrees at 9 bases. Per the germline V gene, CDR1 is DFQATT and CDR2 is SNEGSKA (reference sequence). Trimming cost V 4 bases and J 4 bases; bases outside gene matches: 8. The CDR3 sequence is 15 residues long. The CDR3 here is CSAISSTSGYNEQFF. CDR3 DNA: TGCAGTGCTATTTCTTCCACTAGCGGGTACAATGAGCAGTTCTTC.

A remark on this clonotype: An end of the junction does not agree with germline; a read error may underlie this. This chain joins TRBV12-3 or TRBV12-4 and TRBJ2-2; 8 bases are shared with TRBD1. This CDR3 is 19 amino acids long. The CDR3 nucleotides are TGTGCCCGCAGTCCAAGGACAGGGCTCGTCTCGTCCAACACCGGGGAGCTGTTTTTT. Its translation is CARSPRTGLVSSNTGELFF.

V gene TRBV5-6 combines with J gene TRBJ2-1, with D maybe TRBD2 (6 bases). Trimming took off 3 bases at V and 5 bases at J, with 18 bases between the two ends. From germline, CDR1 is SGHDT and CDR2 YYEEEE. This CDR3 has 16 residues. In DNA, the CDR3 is TGTGCCAGCAGCTGGGACTCTTTCTACCTTGACAATGAGCAGTTCTTC. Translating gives CASSWDSFYLDNEQFF.

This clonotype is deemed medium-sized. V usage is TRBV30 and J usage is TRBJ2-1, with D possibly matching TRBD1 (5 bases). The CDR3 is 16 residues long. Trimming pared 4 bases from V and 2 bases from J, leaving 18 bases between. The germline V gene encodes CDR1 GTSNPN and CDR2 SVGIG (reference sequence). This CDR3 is CAWTYAGPFPYNEQFF. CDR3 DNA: TGTGCCTGGACATACGCAGGGCCGTTCCCCTACAATGAGCAGTTCTTC.

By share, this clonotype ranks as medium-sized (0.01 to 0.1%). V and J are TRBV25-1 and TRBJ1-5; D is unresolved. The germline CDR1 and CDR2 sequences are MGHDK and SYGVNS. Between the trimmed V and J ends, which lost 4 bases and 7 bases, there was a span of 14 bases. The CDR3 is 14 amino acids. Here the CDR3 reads CASSAVESFQPQHF. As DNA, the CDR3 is TGTGCCAGCAGTGCCGTTGAAAGTTTCCAGCCCCAGCATTTT.

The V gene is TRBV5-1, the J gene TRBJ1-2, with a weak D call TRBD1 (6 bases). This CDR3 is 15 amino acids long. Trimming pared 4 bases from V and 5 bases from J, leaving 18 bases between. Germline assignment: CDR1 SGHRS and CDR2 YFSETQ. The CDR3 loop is CASSPGQLRLYGYTF. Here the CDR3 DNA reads TGCGCCAGCAGCCCAGGACAGCTTCGGCTTTATGGCTACACCTTC.

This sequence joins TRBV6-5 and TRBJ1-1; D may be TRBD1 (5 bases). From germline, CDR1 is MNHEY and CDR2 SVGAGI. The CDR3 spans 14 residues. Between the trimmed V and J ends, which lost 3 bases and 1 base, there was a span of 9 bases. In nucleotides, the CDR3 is TGTGCCAGCAGTTATCTCGGGACGAACACTGAAGCTTTCTTT. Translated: CASSYLGTNTEAFF.

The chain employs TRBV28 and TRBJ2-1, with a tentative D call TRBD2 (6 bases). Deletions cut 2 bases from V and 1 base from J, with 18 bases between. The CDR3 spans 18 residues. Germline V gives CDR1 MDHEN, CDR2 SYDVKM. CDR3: CASSLGQREPFSYNEQFF. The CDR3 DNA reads TGTGCCAGCAGTTTAGGGCAACGGGAGCCCTTTTCCTACAATGAGCAGTTCTTC.

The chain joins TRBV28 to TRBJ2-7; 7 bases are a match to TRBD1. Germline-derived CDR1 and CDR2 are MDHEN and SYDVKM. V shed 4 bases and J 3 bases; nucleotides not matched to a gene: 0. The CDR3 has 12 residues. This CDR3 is CASSSGGYEQYF. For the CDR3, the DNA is TGTGCCAGCAGTTCAGGGGGCTACGAGCAGTACTTC.

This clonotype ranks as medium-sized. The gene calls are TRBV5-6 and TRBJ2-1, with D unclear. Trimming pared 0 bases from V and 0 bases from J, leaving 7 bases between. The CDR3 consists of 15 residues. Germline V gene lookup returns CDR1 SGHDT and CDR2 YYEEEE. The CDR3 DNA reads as TGTGCCAGCAGCTTGGGCGTGAGCTCCTACAATGAGCAGTTCTTC. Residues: CASSLGVSSYNEQFF.

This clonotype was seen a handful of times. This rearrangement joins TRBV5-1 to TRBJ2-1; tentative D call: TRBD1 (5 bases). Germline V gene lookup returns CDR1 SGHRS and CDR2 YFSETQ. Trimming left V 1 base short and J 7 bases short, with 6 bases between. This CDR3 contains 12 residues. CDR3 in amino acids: CASSLSGNEQFF. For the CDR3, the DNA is TGCGCCAGCAGCTTGTCAGGGAATGAGCAGTTCTTC.

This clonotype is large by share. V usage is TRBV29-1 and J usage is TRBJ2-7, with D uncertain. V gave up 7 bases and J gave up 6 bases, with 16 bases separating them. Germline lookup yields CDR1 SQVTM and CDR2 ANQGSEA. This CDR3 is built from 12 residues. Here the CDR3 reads CSASDLRSEQYF. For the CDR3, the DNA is TGCAGCGCCTCGGACCTTCGGAGCGAGCAGTACTTC.

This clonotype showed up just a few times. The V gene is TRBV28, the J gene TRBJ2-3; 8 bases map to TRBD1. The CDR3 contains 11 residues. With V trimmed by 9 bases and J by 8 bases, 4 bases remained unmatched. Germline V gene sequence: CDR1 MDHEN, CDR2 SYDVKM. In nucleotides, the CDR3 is TGTGCCAGTATGGGACAGGTTACGCAGTATTTT. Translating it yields CASMGQVTQYF. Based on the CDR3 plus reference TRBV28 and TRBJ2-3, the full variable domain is DVKVTQSSRYLVKRTGEKVFLECVQDMDHENMFWYRQDPGLGLRLIYFSYDVKMKEKGDIPEGYSVSREKKERFSLILESASTNQTSMYLCASMGQVTQYFGPGTRLTVL.

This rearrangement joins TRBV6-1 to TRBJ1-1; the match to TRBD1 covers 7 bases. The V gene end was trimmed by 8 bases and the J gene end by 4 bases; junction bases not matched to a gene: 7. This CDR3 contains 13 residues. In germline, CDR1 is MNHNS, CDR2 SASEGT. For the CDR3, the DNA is TGTGCCAGCCAGCACAGGGGTAGCACTGAAGCTTTCTTT. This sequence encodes CASQHRGSTEAFF.

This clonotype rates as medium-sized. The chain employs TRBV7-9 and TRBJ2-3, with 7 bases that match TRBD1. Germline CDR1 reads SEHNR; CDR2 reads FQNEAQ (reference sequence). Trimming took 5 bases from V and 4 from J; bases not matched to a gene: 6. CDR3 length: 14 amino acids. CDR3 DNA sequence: TGTGCCAGCAGCCACCGGGACAGTCCAGATACGCAGTATTTT. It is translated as CASSHRDSPDTQYF.

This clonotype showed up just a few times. The CDR3: CASSESMWRAFF. The CDR3 DNA follows: TGCGCCAGCAGTGAGTCGATGTGGCGGGCTTTCTTT. V usage is TRBV10-2 and J usage is TRBJ1-1; no clear D gene. V lost 0 bases and J 11 bases, leaving 10 bases between the germline ends. Germline assignment: CDR1 WSHSY and CDR2 SAAADI. CDR3 length: 12 amino acids.

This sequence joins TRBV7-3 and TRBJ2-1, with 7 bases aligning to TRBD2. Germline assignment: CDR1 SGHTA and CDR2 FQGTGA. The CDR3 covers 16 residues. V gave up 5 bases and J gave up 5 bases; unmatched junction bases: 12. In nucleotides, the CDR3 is TGTGCCAGCAGCGCGGACCTAGCGGCTAGAAACAATGAGCAGTTCTTC. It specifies CASSADLAARNNEQFF.

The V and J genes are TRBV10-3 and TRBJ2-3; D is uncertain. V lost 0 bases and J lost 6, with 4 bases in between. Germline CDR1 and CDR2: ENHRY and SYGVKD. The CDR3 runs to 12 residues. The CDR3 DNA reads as TGTGCCATCAGTGAGTCGAAGGATACGCAGTATTTT. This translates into CAISESKDTQYF.

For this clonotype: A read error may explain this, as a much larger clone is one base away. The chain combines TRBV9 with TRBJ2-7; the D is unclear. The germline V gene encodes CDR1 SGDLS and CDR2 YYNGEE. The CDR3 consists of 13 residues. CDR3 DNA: TGTGCCAACAGCGTGACGGTTGGGAACGAGCAGTACTTC. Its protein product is CANSVTVGNEQYF. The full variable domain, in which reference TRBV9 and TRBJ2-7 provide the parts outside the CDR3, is DSGVTQTPKHLITATGQRVTLRCSPRSGDLSVYWYQQSLDQGLQFLIQYYNGEERAKGNILERFSAQQFPDLHSELNLSSLELGDSALYFCANSVTVGNEQYFGPGTRLTVT.

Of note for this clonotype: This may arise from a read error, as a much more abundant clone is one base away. The CDR3 bases are TGTGCCAGCAGCTTACTATGGGAGCCCCGGAGGGAGCAGTACTTC. Its translation: CASSLLWEPRREQYF. This rearrangement joins TRBV7-2 to TRBJ2-7; the D gene is possibly TRBD2 (5 bases). Germline V CDR1 and CDR2: SGHTA, FQGNSA. The CDR3 runs to 15 residues. Trimming shortened V by 2 bases and J by 7 bases, and 18 bases separated the two germline ends.

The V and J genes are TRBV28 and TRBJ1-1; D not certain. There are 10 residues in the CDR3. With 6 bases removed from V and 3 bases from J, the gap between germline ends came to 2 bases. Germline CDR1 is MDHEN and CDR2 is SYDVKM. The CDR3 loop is CASRDTEAFF. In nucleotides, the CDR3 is TGTGCCAGCAGGGACACTGAAGCTTTCTTT.

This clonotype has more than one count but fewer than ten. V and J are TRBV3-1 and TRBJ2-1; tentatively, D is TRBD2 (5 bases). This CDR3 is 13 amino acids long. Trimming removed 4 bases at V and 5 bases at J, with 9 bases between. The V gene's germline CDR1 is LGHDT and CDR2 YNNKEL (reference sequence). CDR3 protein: CASSPQADNEQFF. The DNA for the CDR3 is TGTGCCAGCAGCCCCCAAGCGGACAATGAGCAGTTCTTC.

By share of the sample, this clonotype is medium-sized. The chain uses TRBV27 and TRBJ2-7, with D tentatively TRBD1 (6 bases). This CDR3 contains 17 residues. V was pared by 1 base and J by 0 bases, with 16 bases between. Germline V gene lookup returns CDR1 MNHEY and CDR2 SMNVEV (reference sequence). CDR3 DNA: TGTGCCAGCAGTTTATTGGTGGCAGGGGCGCACTCCTACGAGCAGTACTTC. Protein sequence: CASSLLVAGAHSYEQYF.